These 20 T cell receptor beta chains came from one sample sequenced in a study of T cell changes during pregnancy in multiple sclerosis. TCRdb keeps only in-frame clones here, not all; method: immunoSEQ multiplex PCR. The data show approximately 69,000 clones, 90% to 95% seen once. Here the sequenced sample was peripheral blood, taken in the second trimester of pregnancy. These TCRs come from a female donor in good health, enrolled as a control in a pregnancy study.

The chain's CDR3 is CASSSRLADNEQFF. CDR3 DNA sequence: TGTGCCAGCTCATCCCGGCTAGCGGACAATGAGCAGTTCTTC. The chain has TRBV18 and TRBJ2-1, with 7 bases lining up with TRBD2. Germline V gene sequence: CDR1 KGHSH, CDR2 LQKENI. The ends lost 5 bases at V and 5 bases at J; junction bases unmatched: 6. The CDR3 consists of 14 residues.

The chain uses TRBV5-4 and TRBJ1-4, with unresolved D. The CDR3 runs to 13 residues. Trimming removed 5 bases at V and 1 base at J, with 6 bases between. Germline V gives CDR1 SGHNT, CDR2 YYREEE (reference sequence). CDR3 sequence (DNA): TGTGCCAGCAGGGCGGGAACTAATGAAAAACTGTTTTTT. This gives the protein CASRAGTNEKLFF.

V is TRBV7-8 and J is TRBJ1-2; possibly TRBD1 for D (6 bases). V lost 5 bases and J lost 4, with 23 bases in between. Germline CDR1 SGHVS, CDR2 FQNEAQ. This CDR3 is 17 amino acids long. The CDR3 DNA sequence: TGTGCCAGCAGCCCCCGGGGGGCGACTAGCCTGGGCTATGGCTACACCTTC. Translating it yields CASSPRGATSLGYGYTF. Full variable domain (remainder filled in from reference TRBV7-8 and TRBJ1-2): GAGVSQSPRYKVAKRGQDVALRCDPISGHVSLFWYQQALGQGPEFLTYFQNEAQLDKSGLPSDRFFAERPEGSVSTLKIQRTQQEDSAVYLCASSPRGATSLGYGYTFGSGTRLTVV.

The chain couples TRBV30 to TRBJ2-7; D possibly corresponds to TRBD1 (5 bases). Germline V lookup: CDR1 GTSNPN, CDR2 SVGIG (reference sequence). The CDR3 contains 14 residues. The ends were cut back, 4 bases at V and 2 bases at J, with 15 bases in the middle. The CDR3 is CAWKKGHGAYEQYF. The DNA for the CDR3 is TGTGCCTGGAAAAAAGGACACGGTGCCTACGAGCAGTACTTC.

The rearrangement uses TRBV4-3 and TRBJ1-2; the D gene is possibly TRBD1 (5 bases). The V and J ends lost 1 base and 8 bases respectively, with 17 bases between them. This CDR3 spans 15 amino acids. The germline V gene encodes CDR1 LGHNA and CDR2 YSLEER. CDR3: CASSQGRGGRQGYTF. The DNA of the CDR3 is TGCGCCAGCAGCCAAGGGAGGGGAGGGCGTCAGGGCTACACCTTC.

The CDR3 spells CASMRQGRQETQYF. The CDR3 DNA reads as TGTGCCAGCATGAGACAGGGGCGTCAAGAGACCCAGTACTTC. The chain employs TRBV7-9 and TRBJ2-5; 8 bases are a match to TRBD1. The CDR3 contains 14 residues. Germline lookup yields CDR1 SEHNR and CDR2 FQNEAQ (reference sequence). With V trimmed by 7 bases and J by 2 bases, 6 bases remained unmatched.

The V call is TRBV2, the J call TRBJ1-1, with D uncertain. The V gene lost 2 bases and the J gene lost 1 base, with 11 bases spanning the gap. Germline V gene lookup returns CDR1 SNHLY and CDR2 FYNNEI. The CDR3 is 15 residues long. CDR3 in amino acids: CASSETIRQNTEAFF. CDR3 DNA sequence: TGTGCCAGCAGTGAAACAATTCGACAGAACACTGAAGCTTTCTTT.

The chain has TRBV9 and TRBJ2-1; TRBD2 matches at 9 bases. Germline V lookup: CDR1 SGDLS, CDR2 YYNGEE. Losses at the gene ends were 4 bases for V and 8 bases for J; bases not matched to a gene: 13. The CDR3 covers 16 residues. CDR3 region: CASSISGTRGGDEQFF. CDR3 nucleotide sequence: TGTGCCAGCAGCATCTCAGGGACGCGGGGGGGCGATGAGCAGTTCTTC.

The rearrangement uses TRBV27 and TRBJ2-3, with D hard to call. The V and J ends lost 0 bases and 3 bases respectively, with 10 bases between them. The CDR3 runs 15 residues. The germline CDR1 and CDR2 sequences are MNHEY and SMNVEV (reference sequence). The CDR3 here is CASSLSRSLTDTQYF. The CDR3 coding sequence is TGTGCCAGCAGTTTATCTCGTTCCCTTACAGATACGCAGTATTTT.

The genes are TRBV2 and TRBJ1-5; 7 positions match TRBD1. The CDR3 sequence is 15 residues long. The germline CDR1 and CDR2 sequences are SNHLY and FYNNEI. V lost 6 bases and J lost 5; bases outside the gene matches: 10. In DNA form, the CDR3 reads TGTGCCAGCAGGAGGTGGCAGGGGGACGATCAGCCCCAGCATTTT. It is translated as CASRRWQGDDQPQHF.

The rearrangement joins TRBV4-3 to TRBJ2-7, with TRBD1 matching over 8 bases. V shed 3 bases and J 2 bases; nucleotides not matched to a gene: 3. The CDR3 loop spans 14 amino acids. Germline CDR1 and CDR2: LGHNA and YSLEER. The CDR3 DNA reads as TGCGCCAGCAGCCACGACAGGGGCCCCTACGAGCAGTACTTC. Protein product: CASSHDRGPYEQYF.

This clone was picked up one time. V usage is TRBV7-3 and J usage is TRBJ2-3; a weak D match, TRBD2 (5 bases). This CDR3 is built from 14 residues. Germline CDR1 is SGHTA and CDR2 is FQGTGA. V shed 2 bases and J shed 6 bases, with 12 bases lying between them. CDR3 sequence: CASSLGEGKDTQYF. In DNA form, the CDR3 reads TGTGCCAGCAGCTTAGGAGAGGGCAAGGATACGCAGTATTTT.

The rearrangement links TRBV9 to TRBJ2-1; 9 bases map to TRBD2. The junction had 4 bases not matched to a gene; V was cut back by 3 bases and J by 6 bases. The CDR3 is 14 amino acids. The germline V gene has CDR1 SGDLS and CDR2 YYNGEE. The CDR3 protein is CASSDRGLANEQFF. CDR3 nucleotides: TGTGCCAGCAGCGACCGGGGACTAGCCAATGAGCAGTTCTTC.

CDR3 coding DNA: TGTGCCAGCAGCTTGGCCGTGACAGCGAACACCGGGGAGCTGTTTTTT. Translation: CASSLAVTANTGELFF. The V call is TRBV5-5, the J call TRBJ2-2; the D gene is possibly TRBD1 (5 bases). The CDR3 is 16 amino acids. The V end lost 0 bases, the J end lost 0 bases, and 9 bases lay between the germline ends. CDR1 is SGHKS, CDR2 YYEKEE, per germline (reference sequence).

The genes are TRBV13 and TRBJ2-7; D is unclear. There are 13 residues in the CDR3. Germline-derived CDR1 and CDR2 are PRHDT and FYEKMQ (reference sequence). Trimming removed 5 bases from V and 1 base from J, with 9 bases in between. This CDR3 is CASSPAGSYEQYF. The CDR3 region has the DNA TGTGCCAGCAGCCCCGCCGGGTCCTACGAGCAGTACTTC. The entire variable domain, with the rest obtained from reference TRBV13 and TRBJ2-7, is as follows: AAGVIQSPRHLIKEKRETATLKCYPIPRHDTVYWYQQGPGQDPQFLISFYEKMQSDKGSIPDRFSAQQFSDYHSELNMSSLELGDSALYFCASSPAGSYEQYFGPGTRLTVT.

The chain carries TRBV13 and TRBJ2-1; a possible D gene is TRBD1 (6 bases). This CDR3 has 14 amino acids. V lost 5 bases and J lost 3, with 11 bases in between. CDR1 PRHDT and CDR2 FYEKMQ come from the germline V gene (reference sequence). CDR3 sequence reads: CASSPPDSYNEQFF. CDR3 bases: TGTGCCAGCAGCCCCCCGGACAGCTACAATGAGCAGTTCTTC.

This rearrangement joins TRBV7-9 to TRBJ1-1; D unclear. Germline V CDR1 and CDR2: SEHNR, FQNEAQ (reference sequence). CDR3 length: 12 residues. V lost 3 bases, J lost 4 bases, and 6 bases lay in between. The CDR3 reads CASSFAGTEAFF. In DNA form, the CDR3 reads TGTGCCAGCAGCTTTGCAGGCACTGAAGCTTTCTTT.

The chain employs TRBV5-1 and TRBJ1-2, with D possibly matching TRBD1 (6 bases). Deletions cut 0 bases from V and 2 bases from J, with 8 bases between. Germline V gives CDR1 SGHRS, CDR2 YFSETQ. The CDR3 has 14 residues. CDR3 in amino acids: CASSLEGENYGYTF. CDR3 DNA sequence: TGCGCCAGCAGCTTGGAGGGGGAAAACTATGGCTACACCTTC.

This rearrangement joins TRBV7-8 to TRBJ1-3; a possible D gene is TRBD1 (6 bases). CDR3 length equals 16 residues. Germline CDR1 is SGHVS and CDR2 is FQNEAQ. The V and J ends lost 5 bases and 0 bases respectively, with 14 bases between them. For the CDR3, the DNA is TGTGCCAGCAGCCCCACAGGACAGTACTCTGGAAACACCATATATTTT. It specifies CASSPTGQYSGNTIYF.

The rearrangement uses TRBV7-9 and TRBJ1-2; no clear D. Germline V gene lookup returns CDR1 SEHNR and CDR2 FQNEAQ (reference sequence). CDR3 length: 13 residues. Trimming left V 5 bases short and J 8 bases short, with 15 bases between. In DNA, the CDR3 is TGTGCCAGCAGCCCAGACCCAGCGGTCGGCTACACCTTC. The encoded protein is CASSPDPAVGYTF.